These 10 T cell receptor beta chains share one sample of origin, sequenced in a study of T cell repertoires in cytomegalovirus infection. For these receptors, no antigen is known. TCRdb re-called the reads with MiXCR, one entry per CDR3 protein. Of 300,000 to 400,000 distinct CDR3 sequences in the sample, approximately 32% were seen once. The starting material was cultured PBMCs, obtained from culture after CMV antigen stimulation. These receptor sequences come from a human donor in good health (CMV status not recorded). Some clones in this sample may be carry-over from other donors' samples.

The sample holds a few counts of this clonotype. J is TRBJ2-1 and V is TRBV4-1; 7 positions agree with TRBD2. Germline lookup yields CDR1 MGHRA and CDR2 YSYEKL. The CDR3 runs 18 residues. With 1 base clipped from V and 0 bases from J, the junction kept 9 bases outside the gene matches. Written as DNA, the CDR3 is TGCGCCAGCAGCCAAGGATCTAGCGGTCCGAGCTCCTACAATGAGCAGTTCTTC. It specifies CASSQGSSGPSSYNEQFF.

The table lists this clonotype with a few counts. The rearrangement uses TRBV4-1 and TRBJ2-7; 7 positions agree with TRBD2. Germline CDR1 and CDR2: MGHRA and YSYEKL. This CDR3 has 15 residues. Unmatched junction bases numbered 8, after V lost 4 bases and J lost 2 bases. The CDR3 nucleotides are TGCGCCAGCAGCCCAGCGGGACTACTAACCTACGAGCAGTACTTC. Its translation is CASSPAGLLTYEQYF.

This clonotype was seen a few times. The rearrangement joins TRBV7-6 to TRBJ1-2; no clear D gene. Between the trimmed V and J ends, which lost 0 bases and 8 bases, there was a span of 7 bases. This CDR3 is built from 12 residues. CDR1 is SGHVS, CDR2 FNYEAQ, per germline. The DNA for the CDR3 is TGTGCCAGCAGCTTAGCTGGGAGAGGCTACACCTTC. Translation: CASSLAGRGYTF.

The gene calls are TRBV28 and TRBJ2-7; D is perhaps TRBD1 (6 bases). V lost 8 bases and J 3 bases, leaving 23 bases between the germline ends. Germline CDR1 and CDR2: MDHEN and SYDVKM. The CDR3 loop spans 16 amino acids. The CDR3 sequence: CASGSPRRDTFYEQYF. CDR3 nucleotides: TGTGCCAGCGGTTCCCCGCGCCGGGACACATTCTACGAGCAGTACTTC. The full variable domain, in which reference TRBV28 and TRBJ2-7 provide the parts outside the CDR3, is DVKVTQSSRYLVKRTGEKVFLECVQDMDHENMFWYRQDPGLGLRLIYFSYDVKMKEKGDIPEGYSVSREKKERFSLILESASTNQTSMYLCASGSPRRDTFYEQYFGPGTRLTVT.

At least ten counts were recorded for this clonotype. The chain couples TRBV6-6 to TRBJ1-5; 10 bases agree with TRBD1. The CDR3 loop spans 19 amino acids. CDR1 is MNHNY and CDR2 is SVGAGI in the germline V gene (reference sequence). With 0 bases clipped from V and 0 bases from J, the junction kept 8 bases outside the gene matches. The CDR3 protein is CASSYSWTGGYLSNQPQHF. The CDR3 nucleotides are TGTGCCAGCAGTTACTCGTGGACAGGGGGTTATCTTAGCAATCAGCCCCAGCATTTT.

The CDR3 nucleotides read TGTGCCAGCAGCTTAGGGACGGGACCGAACTACGAGCAGTACTTC. Translating gives CASSLGTGPNYEQYF. The rearrangement joins TRBV11-3 to TRBJ2-7, with D perhaps TRBD1 or TRBD2 (5 bases each). Germline V CDR1 and CDR2: SGHNT, YENEEA. The V end lost 1 base, the J end lost 3 bases, and 13 bases lay between the germline ends. This CDR3 is built from 15 residues.

The rearrangement links TRBV7-8 to TRBJ2-1; 8 bases are a match to TRBD2. This CDR3 region has 16 residues. Per the germline V gene, CDR1 is SGHVS and CDR2 is FQNEAQ. V trimming: 5 bases; J trimming: 0 bases; junction bases outside the gene matches: 6. The DNA for the CDR3 is TGTGCCAGCAGCGTGCTAGCGGGTAGCTCCTACAATGAGCAGTTCTTC. This encodes CASSVLAGSSYNEQFF.

This clonotype has more than one count but fewer than ten. The chain recombines TRBV6-1 with TRBJ2-6; D is undetermined. V lost 7 bases and J lost 11, with 12 bases in between. The germline V gene encodes CDR1 MNHNS and CDR2 SASEGT. This CDR3 region has 12 residues. The CDR3 here is CASNQPKYVLTF. The CDR3 DNA sequence: TGTGCCAGCAATCAGCCCAAATACGTCCTGACTTTC.

In its sample, this clonotype was seen a few times. The chain combines TRBV7-3 with TRBJ2-1; 11 positions match TRBD2. Germline V gene data show CDR1 as SGHTA and CDR2 as FQGTGA. This CDR3 has 16 amino acids. Trimming took 5 bases from V and 3 from J; bases not matched to a gene: 6. CDR3 coding DNA: TGTGCCAGCAGCCAAGGGACTAGCGGTTTCTACAATGAGCAGTTCTTC. It is translated as CASSQGTSGFYNEQFF.

The chain's CDR3 is CASGGLAGDTQYF. In nucleotides, the CDR3 is TGTGCCAGCGGGGGACTAGCGGGCGATACGCAGTATTTT. The rearrangement links TRBV2 to TRBJ2-3, with 12 bases fitting TRBD2. Germline V gene data show CDR1 as SNHLY and CDR2 as FYNNEI. The CDR3 has 13 residues. The V and J ends lost 8 bases and 6 bases, in that order; junction bases with no gene match: 3.